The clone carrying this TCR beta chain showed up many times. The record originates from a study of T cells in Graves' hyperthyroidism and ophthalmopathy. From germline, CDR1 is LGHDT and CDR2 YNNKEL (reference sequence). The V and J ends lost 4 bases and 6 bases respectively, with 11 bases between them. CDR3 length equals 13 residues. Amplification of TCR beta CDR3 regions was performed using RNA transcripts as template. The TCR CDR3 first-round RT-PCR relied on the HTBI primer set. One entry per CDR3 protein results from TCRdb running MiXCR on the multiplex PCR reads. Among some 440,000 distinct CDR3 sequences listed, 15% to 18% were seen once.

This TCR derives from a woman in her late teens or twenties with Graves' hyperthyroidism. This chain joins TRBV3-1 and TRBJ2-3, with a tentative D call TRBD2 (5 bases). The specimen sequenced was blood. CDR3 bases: TGTGCCAGCAGCCTAGGACCGGGGGATACGCAGTATTTT. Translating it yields CASSLGPGDTQYF.